This T cell receptor beta chain was retrieved from a study of blood T cell repertoires in COVID-19. Across the study: COVID-19 samples, acute and convalescent, were from the United States, Italy and Spain.

Germline CDR1 reads PRHDT; CDR2 reads FYEKMQ (reference sequence). V was clipped by 1 base and J by 4 bases; unmatched bases: 9. The CDR3 covers 16 residues. Some clones are missing from TCRdb's copy, which holds only in-frame ones; the method was immunoSEQ multiplex PCR. The table has 120,000 to 150,000 clones, around four fifths seen once; the top ten hold 3%. This chain connects TRBV13 to TRBJ1-1, with 7 nucleotides matching TRBD1. This TCR was recovered from a woman in her thirties or forties with active or convalescent COVID-19. Sequenced input: peripheral blood. CDR3 DNA sequence: TGTGCCAGCAGCTTAGAAGGTGGCCAGGGGGTCACTGAAGCTTTCTTT. Translation: CASSLEGGQGVTEAFF.